A single sample gave rise to the 12 T cell receptor beta chains below, sequenced in a study of blood T cell repertoires in COVID-19. Measured with immunoSEQ multiplex PCR; TCRdb has only the in-frame clones, and not every one. The sample shows nearly 400,000 clones, under 90% of them seen only once. Sequencing was done on a sample of PBMCs or T cells enriched from blood (not recorded which). These receptors were taken from a woman between 25 and 40 years old who had recovered from COVID-19.

The chain carries TRBV5-4 and TRBJ2-2; D not certain. Trimming took off 0 bases at V and 6 bases at J, with 6 bases between the two ends. The CDR3 has 13 residues. CDR1 SGHNT and CDR2 YYREEE come from the germline V gene (reference sequence). For the CDR3, the DNA is TGTGCCAGCAGCTTGGTGGCTGCCGGGGAGCTGTTTTTT. Amino acids: CASSLVAAGELFF.

Details on this clone: Relative to the germline gene, one junction end is altered; a read error may explain this. The chain employs TRBV19 and TRBJ1-3, with 9 bases identical to TRBD1. From germline, CDR1 is LNHDA and CDR2 SQIVND (reference sequence). This CDR3 spans 14 amino acids. The CDR3 DNA follows: TGTGCCTGTAGCACAGGGGGCCCTGGAAACACCATATATTTT. Encoded protein: CACSTGGPGNTIYF.

The chain carries TRBV5-1 and TRBJ2-1, with D possibly matching TRBD2 (6 bases). Trimming removed 6 bases at V and 9 bases at J, with 16 bases between. Per the germline V gene, CDR1 is SGHRS and CDR2 is YFSETQ. CDR3 length: 13 amino acids. CDR3 sequence reads: CASNGRGAGEQFF. In nucleotides, the CDR3 is TGCGCCAGCAATGGGCGGGGAGCGGGTGAGCAGTTCTTC.

This rearrangement joins TRBV12-3 or TRBV12-4 to TRBJ2-1; a weak D match, TRBD2 (5 bases). The CDR3 extends over 12 amino acids. Trimming removed 4 bases at V and 5 bases at J, with 6 bases between. The chain's CDR3 is CASSWENNEQFF. The CDR3 DNA is TGTGCCAGCAGTTGGGAGAACAATGAGCAGTTCTTC.

This chain joins TRBV11-1 and TRBJ2-7, with 7 bases fitting TRBD1. Trimming took 5 bases from V and 3 from J; bases not matched to a gene: 4. The CDR3 has 13 amino acids. From germline, CDR1 is SGHAT and CDR2 FQDESV (reference sequence). In nucleotides, the CDR3 is TGTGCCAGCAGCGAAGACAGGGTCTACGAGCAGTACTTC. Its translation: CASSEDRVYEQYF.

V and J are TRBV5-1 and TRBJ1-4; 7 positions agree with TRBD1. Germline CDR1 is SGHRS and CDR2 is YFSETQ. Germline trimming cut 5 bases from V and 7 bases from J; bases unmatched to any gene: 11. The CDR3 covers 15 residues. The CDR3 sequence: CASSQAQGVVEKLFF. CDR3 DNA sequence: TGCGCCAGCAGTCAAGCCCAGGGGGTAGTTGAAAAACTGTTTTTT.

This chain's CDR3 is CASSLGTGTTNLAGYTF. The CDR3, as DNA: TGTGCCAGCAGTTTGGGGACTGGGACGACCAACCTAGCTGGCTACACCTTC. The V call is TRBV27, the J call TRBJ1-2; a weak D match, TRBD1 (5 bases). V lost 3 bases to trimming and J lost 7 bases, with 24 bases between them. CDR1 MNHEY and CDR2 SMNVEV come from the germline V gene (reference sequence). CDR3 size: 17 residues.

For the CDR3, the DNA is TGTGCCAGCAGCCAAGGCGGCAATAATTCACCCCTCCACTTT. It encodes CASSQGGNNSPLHF. The rearrangement uses TRBV3-1 (or the pseudogene TRBV3-2) and TRBJ1-6; D is uncertain. This CDR3 spans 14 amino acids. V gave up 1 base and J gave up 5 bases, with 6 bases separating them. Germline CDR1 LGHDT, CDR2 YNNKEL (reference sequence).

The rearrangement links TRBV5-4 to TRBJ2-2; maybe TRBD2 (6 bases). This CDR3 has 15 residues. CDR1 and CDR2 (germline): SGHNT, YYREEE (reference sequence). Between the trimmed V and J ends, which lost 0 bases and 4 bases, there was a span of 10 bases. CDR3 residues: CASSLVGRITGELFF. CDR3 DNA sequence: TGTGCCAGCAGCTTGGTCGGGAGAATCACCGGGGAGCTGTTTTTT.

The V gene is TRBV7-9, the J gene TRBJ2-7; D is perhaps TRBD2 (7 bases). The CDR3 sequence is 14 residues long. The germline CDR1 and CDR2 sequences are SEHNR and FQNEAQ (reference sequence). Trimming removed 2 bases at V and 5 bases at J, with 13 bases between. The chain's CDR3 is CASSLRGAKDEQYF. Here the CDR3 DNA reads TGTGCCAGCAGCTTACGGGGGGCCAAGGACGAGCAGTACTTC.

This chain connects TRBV7-9 to TRBJ1-1; possible D gene TRBD1, 5 bases. Deletions cut 3 bases from V and 1 base from J, with 6 bases between. Per the germline V gene, CDR1 is SEHNR and CDR2 is FQNEAQ (reference sequence). The CDR3 runs 13 residues. The CDR3 bases are TGTGCCAGCAGCTTTGGGGCGAACACTGAAGCTTTCTTT. Translating it yields CASSFGANTEAFF.

This chain connects TRBV4-1 to TRBJ1-6; D remains unclear. CDR1 MGHRA and CDR2 YSYEKL come from the germline V gene. V dropped 0 bases and J dropped 5 bases, with 11 bases sitting between them. CDR3 length: 16 amino acids. The CDR3 region has the DNA TGCGCCAGCAGCCAAGACCGAGATCCAAATAATTCACCCCTCCACTTT. This sequence encodes CASSQDRDPNNSPLHF.